Listed here is a single TCR beta chain. Its recognized antigen is unknown. Given a much more abundant clone one base away, this may be a read error. The roughly 39 donors, aged roughly 6 to 95 years, were systemically healthy Caucasian individuals from Russia. Roughly 11 milliliters of peripheral blood were drawn from each donor into EDTA-treated Vacutainer tubes. PBMCs were isolated by Ficoll-Paque density-gradient centrifugation, with at least 6.5 million obtained per sample. Trizol reagent was used to extract total RNA from the PBMCs, yielding at least 5.5 micrograms per sample. For every donor, flow cytometry on a PBMC aliquot measured the percentage of naive CD45RAhigh/CD27high T cells. The data were taken from a study of blood T cells in healthy people across ages (dated by TCRdb to between 2014 and 2016). In terms of the full investigation: In model experiments, roughly one uniquely barcoded TCR beta cDNA molecule per two T cells was captured by template switching. Four age groups were formed from the donors: young (average approximately 15 years), middle-aged (around 40), aged (roughly 56) and long-lived (more than 75). Two additional independent replicas of 1 million unique cDNA reads from the same blood draw were analyzed for two donors (one aged 18 to 30 and one aged 80 or older). Age-related changes in TCR beta repertoire diversity were measured in the study by deep sequencing normalized with unique cDNA molecular identifiers. To avoid experimental bias, donors of different ages were spread randomly across the sequencing lanes. Study-wide findings and limitations: Bulk unsorted PBMC profiling prevented conclusive comparison of naive and antigen-experienced compartments. The CMV infection status of donors was not known, potentially confounding age-related changes in expanded clonotypes. Observed TCR beta diversity per million T cells fell roughly linearly with age, and a significant reduction was already apparent by age around 44. Compared with the aged group, the long-lived group had more naive CD4+ T cells, fewer expanded clones and increased TCR diversity, suggesting age selection. The percentage of naive T cells measured by flow cytometry correlated strongly with observed TCR beta diversity. Estimates of total diversity based on one million sequenced T cells were considered lower bounds and underestimates.

Receptors were amplified or captured by 5' RACE. The second PCR ran for about 6 to 11 cycles and used a J-beta primer mix along with a sample-barcoded 5' primer. Each TCR beta cDNA molecule received a unique molecular identifier from a template-switch 5' adaptor carrying 12 random nucleotides. Each sample yielded at least 2.5 million CDR3-containing paired-end reads. All of the RNA was converted into first-strand cDNA using the Mint cDNA synthesis kit, with a TRBC-specific oligonucleotide serving as the primer. All cDNA was treated with uracil-DNA glycosylase and then went through a first 18-cycle PCR with the universal primers M1SS and BC2_uni_R. The authors' pipeline ran thus. Each sample was normalized by randomly selecting 1 million high-quality reads, each carrying a distinct molecular identifier. Reads sharing molecular identifiers were discarded rather than binned into consensus sequences. MiTCR, set to a Q25 quality threshold and the strictest error-elimination algorithm, was used for CDR3 identification, clonotype clustering and error correction. A nonparametric unseen species model using Euler transformation provided a lower-bound estimate of total TCR beta diversity. In-frame beta chains were kept once TCRdb had trimmed the public reads at Q25 with fastp and called clones with MiXCR. Rows with a matching CDR3 protein are joined into one entry that keeps the most common DNA and genes. The V and J calls come from TCRdb's annotation, not from the publication. This sample has 1,800,000 or so distinct CDR3 sequences in its table, and 35% to 50% of those were observed once. Jointly, the top ten make up around 23% of the sample.

The TCR originated in a human donor in good health. Material for sequencing was blood.

The CDR3 region: CASSRWSTDTQYF. The DNA sequence follows: TGTGCCAGCAGTAGGTGGAGCACAGATACGCAGTATTTT. This chain is built from TRBV14 and TRBJ2-3; the D gene identity is not certain. Between the V and J ends, shortened by 6 bases and 0 bases respectively, the junction contains 7 bases. CDR1 SGHDN and CDR2 FVKESK were looked up in the germline V gene. Inclusive of the bounding cysteine and phenylalanine, the CDR3 is 13 residues long. Kept here is only the CDR3 DNA, which spans 39 bases and is read in frame from base 1.